What follows is one T cell receptor beta chain and its context. Generated by immunoSEQ multiplex PCR, the TCRdb table keeps only in-frame clones and is missing some. The sample yields roughly 93,000 clones, around 80% seen once. This sample was taken from a study of OX40 agonist ivuxolimab in advanced cancers. The CDR3 has 15 amino acids. Germline V lookup: CDR1 ENHRY, CDR2 SYGVKD. The junction had 7 bases not matched to a gene; V was cut back by 5 bases and J by 9 bases. Sequencing was performed on CD4+ or CD8+ T cells sorted from blood, taken in a trial of the OX40 agonist ivuxolimab. V gene TRBV10-3 combines with J gene TRBJ2-1; TRBD2 agrees at 13 bases. The TCR was taken from an adult with an advanced solid tumor such as melanoma, head and neck, liver or kidney cancer. The CDR3: CAISPGLAGVGEQFF. The CDR3 DNA reads as TGTGCCATCAGTCCCGGACTAGCGGGAGTAGGTGAGCAGTTCTTC.